The rows below give T cell receptor beta chains drawn from one sample of a study of shared clonotypes between healthy human individuals. Data came from immunoSEQ multiplex PCR; TCRdb stores just in-frame clones and leaves some out. Of 2 million to 2.5 million clones in the sample, 85% to 95% were seen once. The sequencing input was naive CD4+ T cells from PBMCs. Receptors originate from a man aged 18 to 29 in good health. Some clones in this sample may be carry-over from other donors' samples. The CDR3 runs from the conserved cysteine through the conserved F or W. The D gene is left open where the match is weak. Size tells how often a clone was seen (once, few, many) or the class of an expanded clone, and some rows leave it out.

NA,TRBV28,13,TRBJ2-1,NA,CASSLFSGDEQFF,TGTGCCAGCAGTTTATTTAGCGGTGATGAGCAGTTCTTC
NA,TRBV30,15,TRBJ2-2,NA,CAGEGVSGFGGELFF,TGTGCCGGGGAGGGGGTTTCGGGATTTGGCGGGGAGCTGTTTTTT
few,TRBV30,15,TRBJ1-1,NA,CAGRQGSGMNTEAFF,TGTGCCGGTCGGCAGGGATCGGGCATGAACACTGAAGCTTTCTTT
NA,TRBV11-2,13,TRBJ1-3,NA,CASSPGSGNTIYF,TGTGCCAGCAGCCCAGGGTCTGGAAACACCATATATTTT
NA,TRBV28,14,TRBJ2-1,TRBD1,CASSSAGTVNEQFF,TGTGCCAGCAGTTCAGCCGGGACAGTCAATGAGCAGTTCTTC
few,TRBV4-2,16,TRBJ1-1,NA,CASSPWRTGMNTEAFF,TGTGCCAGCAGCCCGTGGCGGACGGGCATGAACACTGAAGCTTTCTTT
NA,TRBV7-3,15,TRBJ2-7,TRBD2,CASSLTSGSSYEQYF,TGTGCCAGCAGCCTGACTAGCGGGAGCTCCTACGAGCAGTACTTC
NA,TRBV11-3,16,TRBJ2-1,NA,CASSLARFRDDHEQFF,TGTGCCAGCAGTTTGGCCCGTTTCAGGGATGACCATGAGCAGTTCTTC
NA,TRBV5-6,15,TRBJ2-5,TRBD2,CASSLGGRESETQYF,TGTGCCAGCAGCTTGGGTGGGCGGGAGAGCGAGACCCAGTACTTC
NA,TRBV19,20,TRBJ2-2,NA,CASSIRQNGYYDLSTGELFF,TGTGCCAGTAGTATCCGGCAGAACGGATACTACGATTTGAGCACCGGGGAGCTGTTTTTT
NA,TRBV28,13,TRBJ2-7,TRBD2,CASTRPGLYEQYF,TGTGCCAGCACCCGCCCGGGACTATACGAGCAGTACTTC
few,TRBV10-3,13,TRBJ1-1,NA,CAISGERNTEAFF,TGTGCCATCAGTGGTGAGAGGAACACTGAAGCTTTCTTT
NA,TRBV6-5,12,TRBJ2-5,TRBD2,CASNRLAGNQYF,TGTGCCAGCAACCGACTAGCGGGAAACCAGTACTTC
NA,TRBV28,19,TRBJ1-4,TRBD1,CASSLLRLRGRRENEKLFF,TGTGCCAGCAGTTTATTGAGACTCAGGGGGCGCCGGGAGAATGAAAAACTGTTTTTT
NA,TRBV4-1,13,TRBJ2-5,NA,CASSQIAEGTQYF,TGCGCCAGCAGCCAGATAGCGGAAGGGACCCAGTACTTC
NA,TRBV7-2,16,TRBJ2-7,NA,CASSPQVSALSYEQYF,TGTGCCAGCAGCCCCCAGGTTAGCGCGTTATCCTACGAGCAGTACTTC
NA,TRBV19,17,TRBJ1-5,TRBD1,CASSPRQGRQSNQPQHF,TGTGCCAGTAGTCCACGACAGGGGAGGCAAAGCAATCAGCCCCAGCATTTT
NA,TRBV9,17,TRBJ2-3,TRBD2,CASSAGVASGLTDTQYF,TGTGCCAGCAGCGCTGGGGTGGCTAGCGGTCTCACAGATACGCAGTATTTT
NA,TRBV6-5,15,TRBJ2-7,NA,CASSPYGGWTYEQYF,TGTGCCAGCAGTCCCTATGGCGGGTGGACCTACGAGCAGTACTTC
NA,TRBV6-5,14,TRBJ2-7,NA,CATTGGGLSYEQYF,TGTGCCACTACGGGGGGCGGCCTCTCCTACGAGCAGTACTTC
NA,TRBV5-4,12,TRBJ1-2,NA,CASSLGPYGYTF,TGTGCCAGCAGCTTGGGTCCCTATGGCTACACCTTC
NA,TRBV6-5,14,TRBJ1-2,NA,CASKKGHPNYGYTF,TGTGCCAGCAAGAAGGGGCACCCTAACTATGGCTACACCTTC
NA,TRBV10-3,15,TRBJ2-2,NA,CAIMSGATNTGELFF,TGTGCCATCATGAGTGGGGCGACTAACACCGGGGAGCTGTTTTTT
NA,TRBV6-5,15,TRBJ1-5,NA,CASRPPGPSNQPQHF,TGTGCCAGCAGGCCTCCCGGGCCTAGCAATCAGCCCCAGCATTTT
NA,TRBV29-1,11,TRBJ1-2,NA,CSSTSGAGYTF,TGCAGCAGCACCTCAGGGGCTGGCTACACCTTC
NA,TRBV30,15,TRBJ2-3,NA,CAWNTGASGTDTQYF,TGTGCCTGGAACACGGGGGCTAGCGGCACAGATACGCAGTATTTT
once,TRBV19,15,TRBJ1-5,TRBD1,CASRILGGGKQPQHF,TGTGCCAGTAGGATCCTGGGAGGGGGCAAGCAGCCCCAGCATTTT
NA,TRBV5-1,14,TRBJ1-2,TRBD1,CATRGQGDHYGYTF,TGCGCCACCCGAGGGCAGGGGGATCACTATGGCTACACCTTC
NA,TRBV28,16,TRBJ1-3,NA,CASSFLGGYSGNTIYF,TGTGCCAGCAGTTTCCTGGGGGGCTACTCTGGAAACACCATATATTTT
NA,TRBV7-2,13,TRBJ1-5,NA,CASSAAQVRPQHF,TGTGCCAGCAGTGCCGCCCAGGTGAGGCCCCAGCATTTT
NA,TRBV5-6,15,TRBJ2-1,TRBD1,CASSLRDRELHEQFF,TGTGCCAGCAGCTTGCGCGACAGGGAGTTACATGAGCAGTTCTTC
NA,TRBV29-1,14,TRBJ2-5,TRBD1,CSVGQGAVRETQYF,TGCAGCGTAGGACAGGGGGCGGTCCGGGAGACCCAGTACTTC
once,TRBV19,15,TRBJ1-4,NA,CASTQEELGLRKLFF,TGTGCCAGTACCCAGGAAGAACTTGGGTTACGAAAACTGTTTTTT
NA,TRBV4-1,18,TRBJ2-3,TRBD1,CASSQDPSGQGADSKQYF,TGCGCCAGCAGCCAAGATCCCTCGGGACAGGGGGCGGATAGTAAGCAGTATTTT
NA,TRBV4-3,14,TRBJ2-2,NA,CASSQEGLTGELFF,TGCGCCAGCAGCCAAGAGGGCCTCACCGGGGAGCTGTTTTTT
NA,TRBV29-1,15,TRBJ2-3,TRBD1,CSVELSGGGGNTQYF,TGCAGCGTTGAACTATCAGGGGGCGGCGGAAATACGCAGTATTTT
NA,TRBV28,12,TRBJ2-7,NA,CASSLSLYEQYF,TGTGCCAGCAGTTTATCCCTCTACGAGCAGTACTTC
NA,TRBV5-4,15,TRBJ2-1,TRBD2,CASSLGAGRSGEQFF,TGTGCCAGCAGCTTGGGAGCGGGACGGTCGGGTGAGCAGTTCTTC
NA,TRBV4-2,15,TRBJ2-1,NA,CASSPANIQLGEQFF,TGTGCCAGCAGCCCCGCGAACATTCAGCTCGGGGAGCAGTTCTTC
few,TRBV18,15,TRBJ1-5,NA,CASSPLGDSNQPQHF,TGTGCCAGCTCACCACTGGGGGATAGCAATCAGCCCCAGCATTTT
NA,TRBV6-5,15,TRBJ2-7,TRBD2,CASSIGLATSYEQYF,TGTGCCAGCAGCATAGGACTAGCAACTTCCTACGAGCAGTACTTC
once,TRBV6-5,15,TRBJ2-3,TRBD1,CASRSRDRPTDTQYF,TGTGCCAGCAGATCTCGGGACAGACCCACAGATACGCAGTATTTT